A selection of T cell receptor beta chains follows, all from one sample in a study of T cell responses to AZD1222 COVID-19 vaccine. Libraries were prepared by immunoSEQ multiplex PCR; TCRdb keeps only in-frame clonotypes and omits some of them. The sample yields around 140,000 clones, more than 85% seen once. Source: peripheral blood, taken on day 0 of AZD1222 vaccination. These receptors were taken from an adult in good health. The CDR3 runs from the conserved cysteine through the conserved F or W. A D gene is named only where the DNA matches it firmly. Some rows have no size entry. The others give once, few or many, or a class for an expanded clone.

DNA	CDR3	size	V	J	D
TGTGCCATCAGCCCCGCGGTCGGGGGGCGGGGGGACACTGAAGCTTTCTTT	CAISPAVGGRGDTEAFF	NA	TRBV10-3	TRBJ1-1	NA
TGCAGCGTAAAGAAAAGTTACGAGCAGTACTTC	CSVKKSYEQYF	once	TRBV29-1	TRBJ2-7	NA
TGTGCCAGCAGAGTGACAGGGGTAACTGAAGCTTTCTTT	CASRVTGVTEAFF	NA	TRBV6-5	TRBJ1-1	TRBD1
TGTGCCAGCGGCTTCCTGGAACGGGCCGGCACAGATACGCAGTATTTT	CASGFLERAGTDTQYF	NA	TRBV9	TRBJ2-3	NA
TGTGCCAGCAGCGACAGGGCTTATAATTCACCCCTCCACTTT	CASSDRAYNSPLHF	NA	TRBV28	TRBJ1-6	TRBD1
TGTGCCAGCAGTACCCTACAGGGGGCGAGCTATGGCTACACCTTC	CASSTLQGASYGYTF	NA	TRBV6-5	TRBJ1-2	TRBD1
TGCAGCGTTCTGGTCACCGAGCAGTACTTC	CSVLVTEQYF	NA	TRBV29-1	TRBJ2-7	NA
TGTGCCAGCAGCCAACGGCCGACAACCTACGAGCAGTACTTC	CASSQRPTTYEQYF	NA	TRBV4-2	TRBJ2-7	NA
TGTGCCAGCTCACCATCAGCTACCGGGACAGGGGCCTCTGGAAACACCATATATTTT	CASSPSATGTGASGNTIYF	NA	TRBV18	TRBJ1-3	TRBD1
TGTGCCAGCAGTTACTCGGGGTATGGCTACACCTTC	CASSYSGYGYTF	NA	TRBV6-5	TRBJ1-2	NA
TGTGCCAGCAGCATGGATAGGTATGAGCAGTTCTTC	CASSMDRYEQFF	few	TRBV7-3	TRBJ2-1	NA
TGTGCCACCAGTATAGGAGGCCGACTGGGGAAAAAACTGTTTTTT	CATSIGGRLGKKLFF	NA	TRBV24-1	TRBJ1-4	NA
TGTGCCAGCAGTTCCGGGACAGGGGACAGGCAGCCCCAGCATTTT	CASSSGTGDRQPQHF	once	TRBV6-5	TRBJ1-5	TRBD1
TGCGCCAGCAGTACCGGGACAGGGGATTCACCCCTCCACTTT	CASSTGTGDSPLHF	NA	TRBV4-1	TRBJ1-6	TRBD1
TGCGCCAGCAGCGAAGGGTACTTCACCGGGGAGCTGTTTTTT	CASSEGYFTGELFF	NA	TRBV4-1	TRBJ2-2	NA
TGTGCCAGCAGCCCCAAGGACGGAGCCATGAACACTGAAGCTTTCTTT	CASSPKDGAMNTEAFF	NA	TRBV5-5	TRBJ1-1	NA
TGTGCCAGTAGTCCTAGCTCGGCCCAAGAGACCCAGTACTTC	CASSPSSAQETQYF	NA	TRBV19	TRBJ2-5	NA
TGTGCCTGGAGTGTTAAGGGCAGTACAGATACGCAGTATTTT	CAWSVKGSTDTQYF	NA	TRBV30	TRBJ2-3	NA
TGTGCCAGCAGCTCAGGGACTAGCGGGAGGTGGGAAGAGACCCAGTACTTC	CASSSGTSGRWEETQYF	NA	TRBV7-2	TRBJ2-5	TRBD2
TGTGCCAGCTCATCGAGGGGACGGGAAAATTCACCCCTCCACTTT	CASSSRGRENSPLHF	NA	TRBV18	TRBJ1-6	NA
TGTGCCAGCAGTTTATTGTCCCCTCTCGGTGAAAAACTGTTTTTT	CASSLLSPLGEKLFF	NA	TRBV28	TRBJ1-4	NA
TGTGCCAGCAGCTACCTACGAGACGTGAACACTGAAGCTTTCTTT	CASSYLRDVNTEAFF	NA	TRBV4-2	TRBJ1-1	NA
TGTGCCAGCAGCCGGGTAGGGGGGGCCGGCTATGGCTACACCTTC	CASSRVGGAGYGYTF	NA	TRBV9	TRBJ1-2	NA
TGTGCCAGCAGCCAAGAGGGAAGGGGACCCAATCAGCCCCAGCATTTT	CASSQEGRGPNQPQHF	once	TRBV4-2	TRBJ1-5	NA
TGTGCCAGCAGCTTAAAACGAACCGACCCTAGCCGTACTGGAAACACCATATATTTT	CASSLKRTDPSRTGNTIYF	NA	TRBV7-3	TRBJ1-3	NA
TGCGCCAGCAGCTTGGTTTCCGGGGGCACTGAAGCTTTCTTT	CASSLVSGGTEAFF	NA	TRBV5-1	TRBJ1-1	NA
TGTGCCAGCAGCGTAGCCGGGACAGGGAACACTGAAGCTTTCTTT	CASSVAGTGNTEAFF	NA	TRBV7-9	TRBJ1-1	TRBD1
TGTGCCTGGAGTGTGGTAGGGCCAGCTTTCTTT	CAWSVVGPAFF	NA	TRBV30	TRBJ1-1	NA
TGTGCTAGTGGTTTCTCAGATAAAATCTTCCGTCAGGGGAACTATGGCTACACCTTC	CASGFSDKIFRQGNYGYTF	NA	TRBV12-5	TRBJ1-2	NA
TGCGCCAGCAGCTTGATAGGGGAGCCAGAAGCTTTCTTT	CASSLIGEPEAFF	NA	TRBV5-1	TRBJ1-1	NA
TGTGCCAGCAGTGAAAGTGGCCAGGGACATTCACCCCTCCACTTT	CASSESGQGHSPLHF	NA	TRBV2	TRBJ1-6	NA
TGTGCCAGCAGCTTACAGGCGGGGGCCCTAGCCAAAAACATTCAGTACTTC	CASSLQAGALAKNIQYF	NA	TRBV7-2	TRBJ2-4	NA
TGTGCCAGCAGTGAAAAGGTAACTTTTTTCCGGGCTTTCTTT	CASSEKVTFFRAFF	NA	TRBV2	TRBJ1-1	NA
TGCGCCAGCAGCCCGATAGACAGGGACACTGAAGCTTTCTTT	CASSPIDRDTEAFF	NA	TRBV4-1	TRBJ1-1	TRBD1
TGCGCCAGCAGCCCCAGGGGCGTTACCTATGGCTACACCTTC	CASSPRGVTYGYTF	NA	TRBV5-1	TRBJ1-2	NA
TGTGCCAGCAGCTTAATATTCGATGAGCAGTTCTTC	CASSLIFDEQFF	once	TRBV7-2	TRBJ2-1	NA
TGCGCCAGCAGCCAAACCCCGGGACTAGTCACCTACGAGCAGTACTTC	CASSQTPGLVTYEQYF	NA	TRBV4-1	TRBJ2-7	TRBD2
TGTGCCAGCACCTTGGGTAGCGGGGGCCGGGGACGGACCCAGTACTTC	CASTLGSGGRGRTQYF	NA	TRBV5-8	TRBJ2-5	TRBD2
TGTGCCAGCAGCGTAGGAGTAGGGGGAATCGATGGCTACACCTTC	CASSVGVGGIDGYTF	NA	TRBV9	TRBJ1-2	NA
TGTGCCAGCAGTTTCTCCAACCAGGTCGAGCAGTACTTC	CASSFSNQVEQYF	NA	TRBV28	TRBJ2-7	NA
TGTGCCAGCAGTCCAAGGACAGGGCGAGGGACTGAAGCTTTCTTT	CASSPRTGRGTEAFF	NA	TRBV28	TRBJ1-1	TRBD1
TGTGCCAGTCTACCCGCTTTTCGAAGATACAATCAGCCCCAGCATTTT	CASLPAFRRYNQPQHF	once	TRBV19	TRBJ1-5	NA
TGTGCCAGTGGATGGGGACAGGGAGCAACTAATGAAAAACTGTTTTTT	CASGWGQGATNEKLFF	NA	TRBV27	TRBJ1-4	TRBD1
TGTGCCAGCAGTTTGGGGGGGCACTATGGCTACACCTTC	CASSLGGHYGYTF	NA	TRBV28	TRBJ1-2	NA
TGTGCCAGTACCAGCGGGAGCCGGGAGACCCAGTACTTC	CASTSGSRETQYF	NA	TRBV27	TRBJ2-5	TRBD2
TGTGCCATCAGTGCCCGGGACTGGGGGGAAAATGAGCAGTTCTTC	CAISARDWGENEQFF	NA	TRBV10-3	TRBJ2-1	NA
TGTGCCAGCAGTTCACCGGACCTCTCCTACGAGCAGTACTTC	CASSSPDLSYEQYF	NA	TRBV27	TRBJ2-7	NA
TGCAGCGTTGAAGCCATAGACCAGGGGAATGAAAAACTGTTTTTT	CSVEAIDQGNEKLFF	NA	TRBV29-1	TRBJ1-4	NA
TGTGCCAGCAGCCCGGGGGGCAGGGGGCGCCTGAACACTGAAGCTTTCTTT	CASSPGGRGRLNTEAFF	NA	TRBV11-3	TRBJ1-1	TRBD1
TGTGCCAGCAGCCTGACTCCCGGGACAGGGACCGACAATGAGCAGTTCTTC	CASSLTPGTGTDNEQFF	NA	TRBV7-6	TRBJ2-1	TRBD1
TGCGCCAGCAGCCCAGAGATTGGGGGGACTGAAGCTTTCTTT	CASSPEIGGTEAFF	NA	TRBV5-1	TRBJ1-1	NA
TGTGCCAGTACCGGGCCGAGAGGGAACTATGGCTACACCTTC	CASTGPRGNYGYTF	NA	TRBV19	TRBJ1-2	NA
TGCGCCAGCAGCTCGGACAGGGCCAGGGGCACAGATACGCAGTATTTT	CASSSDRARGTDTQYF	NA	TRBV5-1	TRBJ2-3	TRBD1
TGTGCCAGCAGCTCGCAAATCGCAGGGTCCATGAACACTGAAGCTTTCTTT	CASSSQIAGSMNTEAFF	NA	TRBV5-6	TRBJ1-1	NA
TGTGCCTGGAGTGACGGGGGGCTTAATGAAAAACTGTTTTTT	CAWSDGGLNEKLFF	once	TRBV30	TRBJ1-4	NA